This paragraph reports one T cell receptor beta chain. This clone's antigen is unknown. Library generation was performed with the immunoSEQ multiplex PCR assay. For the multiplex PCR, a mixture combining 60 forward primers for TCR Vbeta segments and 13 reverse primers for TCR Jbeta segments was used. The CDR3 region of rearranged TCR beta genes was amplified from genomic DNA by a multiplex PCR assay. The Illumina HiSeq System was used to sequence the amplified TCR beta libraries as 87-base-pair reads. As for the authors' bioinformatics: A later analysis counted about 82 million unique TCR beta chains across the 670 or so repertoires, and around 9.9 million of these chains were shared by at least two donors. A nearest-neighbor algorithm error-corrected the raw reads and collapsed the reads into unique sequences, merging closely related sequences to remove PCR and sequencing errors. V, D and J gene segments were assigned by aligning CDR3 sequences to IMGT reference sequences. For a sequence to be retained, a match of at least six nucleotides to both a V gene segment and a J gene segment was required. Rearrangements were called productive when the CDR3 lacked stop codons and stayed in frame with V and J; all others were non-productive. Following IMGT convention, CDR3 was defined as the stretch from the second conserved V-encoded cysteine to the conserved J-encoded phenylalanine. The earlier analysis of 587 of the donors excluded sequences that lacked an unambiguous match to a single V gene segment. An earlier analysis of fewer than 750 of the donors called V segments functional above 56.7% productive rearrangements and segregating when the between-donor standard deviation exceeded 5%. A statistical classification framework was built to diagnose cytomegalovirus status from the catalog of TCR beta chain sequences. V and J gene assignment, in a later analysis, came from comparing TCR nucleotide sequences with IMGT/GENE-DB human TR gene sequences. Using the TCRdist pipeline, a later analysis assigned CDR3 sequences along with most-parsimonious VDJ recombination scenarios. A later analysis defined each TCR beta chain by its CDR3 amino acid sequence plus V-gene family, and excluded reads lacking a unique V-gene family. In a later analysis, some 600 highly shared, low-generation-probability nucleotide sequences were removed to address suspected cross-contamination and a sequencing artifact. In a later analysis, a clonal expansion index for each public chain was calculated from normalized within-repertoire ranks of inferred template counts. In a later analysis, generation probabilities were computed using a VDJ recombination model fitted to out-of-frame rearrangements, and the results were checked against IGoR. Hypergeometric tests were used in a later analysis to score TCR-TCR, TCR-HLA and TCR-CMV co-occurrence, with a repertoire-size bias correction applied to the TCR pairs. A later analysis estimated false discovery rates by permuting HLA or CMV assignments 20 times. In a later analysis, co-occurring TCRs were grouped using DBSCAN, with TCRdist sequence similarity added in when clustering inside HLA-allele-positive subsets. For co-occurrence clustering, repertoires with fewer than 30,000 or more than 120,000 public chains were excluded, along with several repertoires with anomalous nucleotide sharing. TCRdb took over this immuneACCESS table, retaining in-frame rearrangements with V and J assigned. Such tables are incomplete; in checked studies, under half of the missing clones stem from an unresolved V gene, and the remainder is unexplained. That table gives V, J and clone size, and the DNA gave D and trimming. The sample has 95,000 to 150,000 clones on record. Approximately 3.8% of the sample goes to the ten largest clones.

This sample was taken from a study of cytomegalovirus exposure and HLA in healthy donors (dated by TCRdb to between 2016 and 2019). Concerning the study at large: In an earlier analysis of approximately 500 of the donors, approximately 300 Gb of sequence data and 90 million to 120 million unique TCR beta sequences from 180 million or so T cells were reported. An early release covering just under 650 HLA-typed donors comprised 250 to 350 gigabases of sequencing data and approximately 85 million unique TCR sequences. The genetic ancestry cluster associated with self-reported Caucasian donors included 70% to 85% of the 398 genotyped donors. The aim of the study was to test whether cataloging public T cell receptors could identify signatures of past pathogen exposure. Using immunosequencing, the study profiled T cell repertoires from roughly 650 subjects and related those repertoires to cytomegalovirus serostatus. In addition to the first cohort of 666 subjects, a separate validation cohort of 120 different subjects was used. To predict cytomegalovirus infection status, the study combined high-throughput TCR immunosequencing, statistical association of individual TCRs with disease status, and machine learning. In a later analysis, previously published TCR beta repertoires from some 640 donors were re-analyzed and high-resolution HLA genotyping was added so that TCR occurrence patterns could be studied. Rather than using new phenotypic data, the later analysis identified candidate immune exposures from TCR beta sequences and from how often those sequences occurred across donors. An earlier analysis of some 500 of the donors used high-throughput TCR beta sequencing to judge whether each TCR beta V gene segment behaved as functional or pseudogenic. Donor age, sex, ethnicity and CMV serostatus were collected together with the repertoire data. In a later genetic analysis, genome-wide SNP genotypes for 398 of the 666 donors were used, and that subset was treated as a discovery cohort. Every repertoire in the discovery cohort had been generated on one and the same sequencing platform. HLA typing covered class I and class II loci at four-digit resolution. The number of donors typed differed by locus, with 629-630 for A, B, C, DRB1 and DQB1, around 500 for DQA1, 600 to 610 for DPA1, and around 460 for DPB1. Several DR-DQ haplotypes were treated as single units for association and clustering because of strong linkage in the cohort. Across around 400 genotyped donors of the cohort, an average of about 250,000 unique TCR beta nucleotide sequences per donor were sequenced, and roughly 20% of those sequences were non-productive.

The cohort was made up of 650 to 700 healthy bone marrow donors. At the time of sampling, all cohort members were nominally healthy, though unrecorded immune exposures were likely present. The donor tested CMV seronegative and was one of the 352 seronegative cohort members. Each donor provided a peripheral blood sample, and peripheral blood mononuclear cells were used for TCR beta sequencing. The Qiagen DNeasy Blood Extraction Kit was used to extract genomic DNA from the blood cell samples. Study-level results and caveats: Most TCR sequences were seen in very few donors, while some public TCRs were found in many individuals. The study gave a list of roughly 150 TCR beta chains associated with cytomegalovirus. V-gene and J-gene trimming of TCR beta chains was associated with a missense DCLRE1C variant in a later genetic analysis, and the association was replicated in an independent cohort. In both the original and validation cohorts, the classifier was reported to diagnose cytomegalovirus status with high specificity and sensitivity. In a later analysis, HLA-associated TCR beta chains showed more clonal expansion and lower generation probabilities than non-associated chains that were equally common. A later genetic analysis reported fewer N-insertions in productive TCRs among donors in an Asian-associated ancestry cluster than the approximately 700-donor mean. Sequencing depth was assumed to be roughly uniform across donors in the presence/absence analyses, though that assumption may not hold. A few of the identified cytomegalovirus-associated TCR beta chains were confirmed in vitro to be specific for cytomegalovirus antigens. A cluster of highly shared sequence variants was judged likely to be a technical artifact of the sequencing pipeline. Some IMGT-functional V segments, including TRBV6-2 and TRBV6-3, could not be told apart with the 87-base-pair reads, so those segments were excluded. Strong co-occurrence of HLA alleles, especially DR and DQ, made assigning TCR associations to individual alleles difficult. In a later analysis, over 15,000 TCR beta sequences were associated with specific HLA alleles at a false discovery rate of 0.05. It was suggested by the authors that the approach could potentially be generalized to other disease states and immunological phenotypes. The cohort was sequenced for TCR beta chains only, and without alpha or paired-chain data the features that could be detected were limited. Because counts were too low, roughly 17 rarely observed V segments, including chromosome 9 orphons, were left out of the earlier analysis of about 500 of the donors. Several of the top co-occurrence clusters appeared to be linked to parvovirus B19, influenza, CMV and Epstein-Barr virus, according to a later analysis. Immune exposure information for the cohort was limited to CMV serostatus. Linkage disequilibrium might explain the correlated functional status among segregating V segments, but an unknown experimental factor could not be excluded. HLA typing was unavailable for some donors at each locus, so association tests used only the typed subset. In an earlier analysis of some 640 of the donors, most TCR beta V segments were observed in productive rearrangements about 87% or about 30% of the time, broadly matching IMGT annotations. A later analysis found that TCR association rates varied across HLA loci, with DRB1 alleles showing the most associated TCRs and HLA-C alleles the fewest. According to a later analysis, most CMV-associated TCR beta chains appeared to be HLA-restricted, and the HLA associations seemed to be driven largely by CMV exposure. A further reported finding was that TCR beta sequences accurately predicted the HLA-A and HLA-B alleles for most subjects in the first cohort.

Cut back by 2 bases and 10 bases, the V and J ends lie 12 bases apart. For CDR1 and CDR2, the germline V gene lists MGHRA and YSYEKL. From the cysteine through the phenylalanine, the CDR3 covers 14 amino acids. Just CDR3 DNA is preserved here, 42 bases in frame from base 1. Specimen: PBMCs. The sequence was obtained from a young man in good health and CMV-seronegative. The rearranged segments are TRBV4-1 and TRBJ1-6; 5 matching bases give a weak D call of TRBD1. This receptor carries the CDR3 CASSQFAGYSPLHF. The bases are TGCGCCAGCAGCCAATTTGCAGGGTACTCACCCCTCCACTTT.